One sample yielded the 10 T cell receptor beta chains listed below, sequenced in a study of OX40 agonist ivuxolimab in advanced cancers. This table comes from immunoSEQ multiplex PCR, and its TCRdb copy is limited to in-frame clones, with some not included. This sample carries about 76,000 clones, about 88% of them seen once, and the ten largest clones take approximately 2%. The input for sequencing was CD4+ or CD8+ T cells sorted from blood, taken in a trial of the OX40 agonist ivuxolimab. The receptors derive from an adult with an advanced solid tumor such as melanoma, head and neck, liver or kidney cancer.

The rearrangement uses TRBV18 and TRBJ1-6, with no clear D. This CDR3 spans 19 amino acids. Trimming stripped 0 bases from V and 7 bases from J, with 22 bases between. The V gene's germline CDR1 is KGHSH and CDR2 LQKENI. The CDR3 loop is CASSPPLKELARRNSPLHF. CDR3 coding DNA: TGTGCCAGCTCACCACCGTTAAAGGAATTGGCACGTAGGAATTCACCCCTCCACTTT.

The gene calls are TRBV4-2 and TRBJ2-5, with D possibly TRBD2 on 6 matching bases. Trimming pared 0 bases from V and 1 base from J, leaving 9 bases between. The CDR3 loop spans 15 amino acids. Germline assignment: CDR1 LGHNA and CDR2 YNFKEQ. The CDR3 spells CASSQDGGVQETQYF. In DNA form, the CDR3 reads TGTGCCAGCAGCCAAGATGGCGGGGTCCAAGAGACCCAGTACTTC.

CDR3 nucleotides: TGTGCCAGTAGTATGAAGGGCGGGGGACCCGGGGAGCTGTTTTTT. Its translation: CASSMKGGGPGELFF. The chain combines TRBV19 with TRBJ2-2; 7 nucleotides match TRBD2. Germline V gene sequence: CDR1 LNHDA, CDR2 SQIVND (reference sequence). The CDR3 extends over 15 amino acids. V lost 3 bases to trimming and J lost 6 bases; unmatched junction nucleotides: 7.

This clone was recorded once. The chain uses TRBV5-1 and TRBJ2-3; D is unresolved. The CDR3 runs 15 residues. The germline V and J ends were trimmed by 4 bases and 4 bases, with 16 bases remaining between them. Germline V CDR1 and CDR2: SGHRS, YFSETQ. CDR3 loop: CASSPYKGNADTQYF. In nucleotides, the CDR3 is TGCGCCAGCAGCCCCTACAAAGGGAACGCAGATACGCAGTATTTT. Full variable domain (outside the CDR3, taken from reference TRBV5-1 and TRBJ2-3): KAGVTQTPRYLIKTRGQQVTLSCSPISGHRSVSWYQQTPGQGLQFLFEYFSETQRNKGNFPGRFSGRQFSNSRSEMNVSTLELGDSALYLCASSPYKGNADTQYFGPGTRLTVL.

V is TRBV9 and J is TRBJ1-6; no definite D call. Germline-derived CDR1 and CDR2 are SGDLS and YYNGEE. The CDR3 covers 13 residues. With 0 bases removed from V and 7 bases from J, the gap between germline ends came to 5 bases. The CDR3 DNA reads TGTGCCAGCAGCGTAGAGGCGAATTCACCCCTCCACTTT. The encoded protein is CASSVEANSPLHF.

In its sample, this clone was seen a few times. Other DNA sequences of this sample code for an identical CDR3. The V call is TRBV7-9, the J call TRBJ2-7; D remains ambiguous. From germline, CDR1 is SEHNR and CDR2 FQNEAQ (reference sequence). Trimming shortened V by 6 bases and J by 5 bases, and 8 bases separated the two germline ends. The CDR3 sequence is 11 residues long. CDR3 DNA: TGTGCCAGCAGTTCCCGGGACGAGCAGTACTTC. It yields the protein CASSSRDEQYF.

The genes are TRBV7-9 and TRBJ1-1; D not resolved. Germline assignment: CDR1 SEHNR and CDR2 FQNEAQ (reference sequence). Trimming stripped 5 bases from V and 5 bases from J, with 18 bases between. There are 15 residues in the CDR3. The chain's CDR3 is CASSEVSGPGTEAFF. The CDR3 DNA reads as TGTGCCAGCAGCGAAGTTTCGGGCCCCGGGACTGAAGCTTTCTTT.

The rearrangement uses TRBV6-1 and TRBJ1-2; D gene uncertain. This CDR3 spans 13 amino acids. Trimming removed 6 bases at V and 2 bases at J, with 10 bases between. CDR1 is MNHNS and CDR2 is SASEGT in the germline V gene. The CDR3 here is CASRREQNYGYTF. CDR3 nucleotide sequence: TGTGCCAGCAGAAGGGAGCAGAACTATGGCTACACCTTC.

The chain recombines TRBV9 with TRBJ1-3; no firm D call. Germline-derived CDR1 and CDR2 are SGDLS and YYNGEE. CDR3 length: 14 amino acids. Trimming shortened V by 4 bases and J by 3 bases, and 11 bases separated the two germline ends. The CDR3 region is CASSLLNDGNTIYF. CDR3 sequence (DNA): TGTGCCAGCAGCCTCCTCAATGATGGAAACACCATATATTTT.

This clone appeared a few times. This sequence joins TRBV18 and TRBJ1-5, with D perhaps matching TRBD1 (6 bases). Trimming stripped 5 bases from V and 6 bases from J, with 11 bases between. CDR1 is KGHSH and CDR2 is LQKENI in the germline V gene. The CDR3 length is 13 residues. CDR3 coding DNA: TGTGCCAGCTCATCACAGGGTGGTCAGCCCCAGCATTTT. Amino acid sequence: CASSSQGGQPQHF.